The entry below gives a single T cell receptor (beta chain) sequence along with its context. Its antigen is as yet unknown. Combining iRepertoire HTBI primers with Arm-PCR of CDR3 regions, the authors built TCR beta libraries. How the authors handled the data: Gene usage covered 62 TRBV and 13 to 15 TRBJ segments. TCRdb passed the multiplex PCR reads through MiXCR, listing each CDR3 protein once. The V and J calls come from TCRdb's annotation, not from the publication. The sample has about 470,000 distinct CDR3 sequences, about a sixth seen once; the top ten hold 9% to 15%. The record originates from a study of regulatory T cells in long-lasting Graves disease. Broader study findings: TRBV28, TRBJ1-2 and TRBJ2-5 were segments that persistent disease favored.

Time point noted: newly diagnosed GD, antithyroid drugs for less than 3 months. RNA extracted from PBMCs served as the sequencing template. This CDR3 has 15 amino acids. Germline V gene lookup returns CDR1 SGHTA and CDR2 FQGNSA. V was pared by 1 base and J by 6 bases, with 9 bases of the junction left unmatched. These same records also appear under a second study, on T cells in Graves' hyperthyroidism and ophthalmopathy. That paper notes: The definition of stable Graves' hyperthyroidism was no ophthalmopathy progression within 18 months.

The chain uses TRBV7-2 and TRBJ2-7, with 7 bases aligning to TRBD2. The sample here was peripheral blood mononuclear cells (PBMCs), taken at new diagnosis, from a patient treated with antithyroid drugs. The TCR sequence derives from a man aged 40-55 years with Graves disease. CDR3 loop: CASSLVPQGGGEQYF. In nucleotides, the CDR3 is TGTGCCAGCAGCTTAGTCCCGCAGGGCGGGGGCGAGCAGTACTTC.